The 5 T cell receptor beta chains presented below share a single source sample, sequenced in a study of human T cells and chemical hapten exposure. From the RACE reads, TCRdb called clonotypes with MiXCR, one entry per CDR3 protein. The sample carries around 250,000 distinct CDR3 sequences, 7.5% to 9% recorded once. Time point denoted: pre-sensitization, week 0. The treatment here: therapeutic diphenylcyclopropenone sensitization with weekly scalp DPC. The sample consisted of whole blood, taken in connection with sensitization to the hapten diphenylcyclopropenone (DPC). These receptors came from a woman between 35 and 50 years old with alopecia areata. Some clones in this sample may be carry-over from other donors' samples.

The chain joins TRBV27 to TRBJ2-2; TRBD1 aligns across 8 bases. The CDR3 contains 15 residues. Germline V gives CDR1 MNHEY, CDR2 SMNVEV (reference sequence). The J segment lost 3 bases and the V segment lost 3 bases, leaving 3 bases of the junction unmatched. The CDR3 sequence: CASSLGTGYTGELFF. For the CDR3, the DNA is TGTGCCAGCAGTTTGGGGACAGGTTACACCGGGGAGCTGTTTTTT.

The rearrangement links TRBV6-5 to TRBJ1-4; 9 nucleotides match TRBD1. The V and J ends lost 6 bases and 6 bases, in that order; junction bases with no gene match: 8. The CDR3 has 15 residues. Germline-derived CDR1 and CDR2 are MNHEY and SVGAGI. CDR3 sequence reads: CASRETGGADEKLFF. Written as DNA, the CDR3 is TGTGCCAGCAGGGAAACAGGGGGCGCAGATGAAAAACTGTTTTTT.

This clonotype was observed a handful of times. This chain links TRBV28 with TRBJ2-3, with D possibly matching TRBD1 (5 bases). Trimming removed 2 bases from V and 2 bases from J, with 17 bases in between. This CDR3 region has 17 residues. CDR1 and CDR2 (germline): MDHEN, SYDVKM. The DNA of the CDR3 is TGTGCCAGCAGTTTACGATCATGGACACTCTCCACAGATACGCAGTATTTT. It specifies CASSLRSWTLSTDTQYF.

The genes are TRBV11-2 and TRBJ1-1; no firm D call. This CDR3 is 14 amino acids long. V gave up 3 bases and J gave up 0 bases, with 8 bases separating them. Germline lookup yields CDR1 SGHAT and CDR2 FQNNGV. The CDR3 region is CASSFKNLNTEAFF. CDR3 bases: TGTGCCAGCAGCTTCAAAAACCTGAACACTGAAGCTTTCTTT.

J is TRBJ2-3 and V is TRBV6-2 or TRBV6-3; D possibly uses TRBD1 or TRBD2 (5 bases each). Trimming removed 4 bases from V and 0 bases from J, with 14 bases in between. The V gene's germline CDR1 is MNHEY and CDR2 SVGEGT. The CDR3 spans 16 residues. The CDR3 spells CASSWDLPLSTDTQYF. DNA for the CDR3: TGTGCCAGCAGTTGGGACCTTCCCTTAAGCACAGATACGCAGTATTTT.